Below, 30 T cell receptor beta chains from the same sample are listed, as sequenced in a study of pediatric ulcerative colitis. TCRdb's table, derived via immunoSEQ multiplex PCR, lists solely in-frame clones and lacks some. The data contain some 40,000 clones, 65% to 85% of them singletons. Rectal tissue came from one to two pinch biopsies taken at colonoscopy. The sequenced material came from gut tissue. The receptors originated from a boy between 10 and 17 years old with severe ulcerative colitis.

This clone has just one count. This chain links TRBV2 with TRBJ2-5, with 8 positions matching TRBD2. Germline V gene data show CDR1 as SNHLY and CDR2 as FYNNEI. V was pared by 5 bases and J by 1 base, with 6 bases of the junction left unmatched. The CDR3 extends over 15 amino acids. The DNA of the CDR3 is TGTGCCAGCAGTATGAGCGGGGGCCCCCAAGAGACCCAGTACTTC. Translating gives CASSMSGGPQETQYF.

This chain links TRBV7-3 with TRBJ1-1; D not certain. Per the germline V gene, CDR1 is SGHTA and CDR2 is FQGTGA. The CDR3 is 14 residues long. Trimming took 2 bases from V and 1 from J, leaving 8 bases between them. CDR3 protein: CASSLSASNTEAFF. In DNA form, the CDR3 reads TGTGCCAGCAGCTTATCGGCTTCGAACACTGAAGCTTTCTTT. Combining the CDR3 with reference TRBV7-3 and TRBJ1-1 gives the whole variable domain GAGVSQTPSNKVTEKGKYVELRCDPISGHTALYWYRQSLGQGPEFLIYFQGTGAADDSGLPNDRFFAVRPEGSVSTLKIQRTERGDSAVYLCASSLSASNTEAFFGQGTRLTVV.

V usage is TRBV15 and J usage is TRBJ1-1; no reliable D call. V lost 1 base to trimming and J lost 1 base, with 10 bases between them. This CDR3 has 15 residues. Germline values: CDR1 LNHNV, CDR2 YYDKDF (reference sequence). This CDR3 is CATSRGTVGNTEAFF. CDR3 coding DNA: TGTGCCACCAGCAGAGGGACGGTTGGGAACACTGAAGCTTTCTTT.

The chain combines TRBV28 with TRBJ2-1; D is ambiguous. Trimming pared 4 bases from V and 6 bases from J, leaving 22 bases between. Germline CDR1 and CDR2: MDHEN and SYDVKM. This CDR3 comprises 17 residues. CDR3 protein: CASSSNTERRLSNEQFF. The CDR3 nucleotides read TGTGCCAGCAGTTCGAATACCGAACGACGTTTAAGCAATGAGCAGTTCTTC.

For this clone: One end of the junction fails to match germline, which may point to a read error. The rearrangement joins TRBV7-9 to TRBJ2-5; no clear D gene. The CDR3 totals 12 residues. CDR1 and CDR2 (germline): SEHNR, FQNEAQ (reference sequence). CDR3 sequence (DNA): TGTGCCAGCAGCTTATTAGAAGAGGCCCAGTACTTC. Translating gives CASSLLEEAQYF.

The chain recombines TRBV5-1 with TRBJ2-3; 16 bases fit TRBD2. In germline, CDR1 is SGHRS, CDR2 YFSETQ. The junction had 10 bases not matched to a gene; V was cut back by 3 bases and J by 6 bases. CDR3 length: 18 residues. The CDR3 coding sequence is TGCGCCAGCAGCTATCCTCCGGGACTAGCGGGGGGGCCGGATACGCAGTATTTT. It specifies CASSYPPGLAGGPDTQYF.

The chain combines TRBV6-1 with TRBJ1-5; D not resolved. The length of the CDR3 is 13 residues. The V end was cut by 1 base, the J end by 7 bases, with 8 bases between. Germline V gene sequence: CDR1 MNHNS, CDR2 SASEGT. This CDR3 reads CASSEVGKQPQHF. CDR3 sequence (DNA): TGTGCCAGCAGTGAAGTGGGGAAACAGCCCCAGCATTTT.

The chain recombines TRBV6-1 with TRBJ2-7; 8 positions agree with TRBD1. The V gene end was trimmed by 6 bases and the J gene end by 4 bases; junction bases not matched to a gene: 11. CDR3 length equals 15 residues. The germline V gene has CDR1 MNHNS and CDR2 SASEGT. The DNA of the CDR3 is TGTGCCAGCAGGGAAATAACAGGGGGTGGGTACGAGCAGTACTTC. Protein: CASREITGGGYEQYF.

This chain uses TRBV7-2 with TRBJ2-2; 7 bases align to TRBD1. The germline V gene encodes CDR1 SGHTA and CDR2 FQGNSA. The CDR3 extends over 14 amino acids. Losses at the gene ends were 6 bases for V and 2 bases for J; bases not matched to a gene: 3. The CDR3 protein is CASRRGGNTGELFF. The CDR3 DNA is TGTGCCAGCAGGCGAGGGGGCAACACCGGGGAGCTGTTTTTT.

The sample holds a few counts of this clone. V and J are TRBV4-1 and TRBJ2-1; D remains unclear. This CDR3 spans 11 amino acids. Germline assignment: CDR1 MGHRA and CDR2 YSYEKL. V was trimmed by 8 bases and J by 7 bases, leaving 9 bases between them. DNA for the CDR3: TGCGCCAGCGGTCCCAGGAATGAGCAGTTCTTC. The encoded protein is CASGPRNEQFF.

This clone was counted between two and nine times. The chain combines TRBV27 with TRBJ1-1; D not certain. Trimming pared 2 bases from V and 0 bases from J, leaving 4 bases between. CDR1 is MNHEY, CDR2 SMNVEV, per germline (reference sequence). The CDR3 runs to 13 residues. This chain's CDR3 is CASSLVLNTEAFF. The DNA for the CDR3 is TGTGCCAGCAGTTTAGTTCTGAACACTGAAGCTTTCTTT.

CDR3 DNA: TGTGCCAGCAGCGTCCTAGCGGGGGGGCAGAATGAGCAGTTCTTC. Translating it yields CASSVLAGGQNEQFF. The gene calls are TRBV9 and TRBJ2-1; 12 nucleotides line up with TRBD2. V lost 2 bases and J lost 7; bases outside the gene matches: 4. The germline V gene encodes CDR1 SGDLS and CDR2 YYNGEE. The CDR3 extends over 15 amino acids.

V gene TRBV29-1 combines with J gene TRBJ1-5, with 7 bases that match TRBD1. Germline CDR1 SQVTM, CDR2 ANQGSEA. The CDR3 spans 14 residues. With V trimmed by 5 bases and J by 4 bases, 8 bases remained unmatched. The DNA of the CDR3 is TGCAGCGTTAGCGGGAGGGGGCAAAATCAGCCCCAGCATTTT. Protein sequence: CSVSGRGQNQPQHF.

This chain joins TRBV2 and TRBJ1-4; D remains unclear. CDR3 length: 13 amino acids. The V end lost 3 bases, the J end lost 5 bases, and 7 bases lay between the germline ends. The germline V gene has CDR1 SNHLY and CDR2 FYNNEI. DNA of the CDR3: TGTGCCAGCAGTGAGGTTATGAATGAAAAACTGTTTTTT. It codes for CASSEVMNEKLFF.

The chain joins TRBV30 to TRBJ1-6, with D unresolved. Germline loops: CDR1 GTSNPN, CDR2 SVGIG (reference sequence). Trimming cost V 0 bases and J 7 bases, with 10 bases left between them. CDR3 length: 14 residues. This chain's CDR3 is CAWSVRILNSPLHF. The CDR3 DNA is TGTGCCTGGAGTGTAAGGATTCTGAATTCACCCCTCCACTTT. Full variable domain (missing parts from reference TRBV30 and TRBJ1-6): SQTIHQWPATLVQPVGSPLSLECTVEGTSNPNLYWYRQAAGRGLQLLFYSVGIGQISSEVPQNLSASRPQDRQFILSSKKLLLSDSGFYLCAWSVRILNSPLHFGNGTRLTVT.

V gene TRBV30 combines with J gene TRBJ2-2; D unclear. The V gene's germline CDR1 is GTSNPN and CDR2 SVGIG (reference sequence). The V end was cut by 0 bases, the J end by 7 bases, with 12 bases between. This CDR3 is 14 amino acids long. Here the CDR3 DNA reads TGTGCCTGGAGTGTACTGGGCTCTAGCGGGGAGCTGTTTTTT. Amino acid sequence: CAWSVLGSSGELFF.

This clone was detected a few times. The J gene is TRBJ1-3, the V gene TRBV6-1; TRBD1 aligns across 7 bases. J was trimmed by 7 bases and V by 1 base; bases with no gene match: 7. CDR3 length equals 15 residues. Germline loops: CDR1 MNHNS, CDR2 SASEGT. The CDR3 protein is CASSEETGRLNTIYF. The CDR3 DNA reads TGTGCCAGCAGTGAAGAGACAGGGCGATTGAACACCATATATTTT.

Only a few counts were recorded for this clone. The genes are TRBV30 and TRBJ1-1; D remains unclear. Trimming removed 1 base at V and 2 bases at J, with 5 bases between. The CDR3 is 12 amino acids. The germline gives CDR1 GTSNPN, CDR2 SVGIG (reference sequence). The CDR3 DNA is TGTGCCTGGAGTGGAGTTAACACTGAAGCTTTCTTT. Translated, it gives CAWSGVNTEAFF. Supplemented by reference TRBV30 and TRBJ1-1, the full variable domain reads SQTIHQWPATLVQPVGSPLSLECTVEGTSNPNLYWYRQAAGRGLQLLFYSVGIGQISSEVPQNLSASRPQDRQFILSSKKLLLSDSGFYLCAWSGVNTEAFFGQGTRLTVV.

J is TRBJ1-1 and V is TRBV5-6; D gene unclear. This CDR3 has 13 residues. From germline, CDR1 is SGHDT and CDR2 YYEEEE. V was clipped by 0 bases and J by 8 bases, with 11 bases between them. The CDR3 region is CASSLVQSPEAFF. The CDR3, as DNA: TGTGCCAGCAGCTTGGTGCAGTCCCCAGAAGCTTTCTTT.

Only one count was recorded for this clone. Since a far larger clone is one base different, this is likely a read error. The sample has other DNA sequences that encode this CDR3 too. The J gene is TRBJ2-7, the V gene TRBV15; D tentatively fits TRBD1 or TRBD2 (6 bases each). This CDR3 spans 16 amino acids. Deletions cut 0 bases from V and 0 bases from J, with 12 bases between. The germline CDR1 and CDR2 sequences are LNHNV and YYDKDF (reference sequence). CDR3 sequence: CATSRDLGGSSYEQYF. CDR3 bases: TGTGCCACCAGCAGAGATTTGGGGGGCAGCTCCTACGAGCAGTACTTC.

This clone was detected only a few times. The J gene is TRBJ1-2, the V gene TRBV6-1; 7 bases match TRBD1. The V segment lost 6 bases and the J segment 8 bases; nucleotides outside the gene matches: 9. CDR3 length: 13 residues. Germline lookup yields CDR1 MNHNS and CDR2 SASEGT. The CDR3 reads CASRNRGGEGYTF. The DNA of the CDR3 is TGTGCCAGCAGGAACAGGGGTGGAGAAGGCTACACCTTC.

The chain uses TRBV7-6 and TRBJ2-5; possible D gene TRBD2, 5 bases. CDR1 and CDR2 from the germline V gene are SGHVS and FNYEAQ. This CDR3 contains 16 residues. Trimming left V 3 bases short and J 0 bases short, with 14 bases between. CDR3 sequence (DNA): TGTGCCAGCAGCTTTTCCGGGGTCGCGTACCAAGAGACCCAGTACTTC. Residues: CASSFSGVAYQETQYF.

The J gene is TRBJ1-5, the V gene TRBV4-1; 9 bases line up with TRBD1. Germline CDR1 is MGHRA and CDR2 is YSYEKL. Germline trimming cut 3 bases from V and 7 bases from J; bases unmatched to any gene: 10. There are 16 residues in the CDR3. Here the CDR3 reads CASSHGRTGVLQPQHF. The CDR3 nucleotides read TGCGCCAGCAGCCATGGGCGGACAGGGGTTTTGCAGCCCCAGCATTTT.

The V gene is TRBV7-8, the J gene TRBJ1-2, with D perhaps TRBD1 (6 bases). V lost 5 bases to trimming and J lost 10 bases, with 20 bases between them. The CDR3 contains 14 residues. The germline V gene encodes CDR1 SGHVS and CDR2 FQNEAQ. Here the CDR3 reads CASSIQGQVVDYTF. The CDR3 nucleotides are TGTGCCAGCAGCATCCAGGGGCAAGTGGTTGACTACACCTTC.

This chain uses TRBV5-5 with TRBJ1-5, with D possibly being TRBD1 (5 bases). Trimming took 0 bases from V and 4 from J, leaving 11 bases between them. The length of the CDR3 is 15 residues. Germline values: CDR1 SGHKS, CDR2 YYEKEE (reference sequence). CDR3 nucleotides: TGTGCCAGCAGCTTGGACAGGTTGGAGAATCAGCCCCAGCATTTT. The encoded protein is CASSLDRLENQPQHF.

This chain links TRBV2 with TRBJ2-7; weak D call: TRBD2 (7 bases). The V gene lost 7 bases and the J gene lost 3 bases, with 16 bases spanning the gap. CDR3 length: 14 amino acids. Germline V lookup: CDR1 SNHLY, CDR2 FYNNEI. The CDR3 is CASMGGGPNYEQYF. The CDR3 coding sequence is TGTGCCAGCATGGGAGGGGGGCCAAACTACGAGCAGTACTTC.

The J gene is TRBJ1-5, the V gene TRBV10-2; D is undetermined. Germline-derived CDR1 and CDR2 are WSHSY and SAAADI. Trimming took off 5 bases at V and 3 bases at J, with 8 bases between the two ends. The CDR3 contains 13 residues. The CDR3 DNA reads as TGCGCCAGCAGTCGGAACACCAATCAGCCCCAGCATTTT. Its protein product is CASSRNTNQPQHF.

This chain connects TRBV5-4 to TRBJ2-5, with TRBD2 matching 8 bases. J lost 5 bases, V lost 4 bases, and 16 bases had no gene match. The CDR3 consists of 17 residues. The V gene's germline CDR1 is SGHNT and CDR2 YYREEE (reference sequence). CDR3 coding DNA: TGTGCCAGCAGCACCGGGACTAGTGGGGGGGCTCTGGAGACCCAGTACTTC. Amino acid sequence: CASSTGTSGGALETQYF.

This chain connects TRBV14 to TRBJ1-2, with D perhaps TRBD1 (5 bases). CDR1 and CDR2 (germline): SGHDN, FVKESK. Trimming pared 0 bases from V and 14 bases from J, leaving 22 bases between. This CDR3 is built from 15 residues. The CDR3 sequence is CASSQDLGLERDSTF. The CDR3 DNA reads TGTGCCAGCAGCCAAGATCTGGGGCTGGAAAGGGACTCAACCTTC.

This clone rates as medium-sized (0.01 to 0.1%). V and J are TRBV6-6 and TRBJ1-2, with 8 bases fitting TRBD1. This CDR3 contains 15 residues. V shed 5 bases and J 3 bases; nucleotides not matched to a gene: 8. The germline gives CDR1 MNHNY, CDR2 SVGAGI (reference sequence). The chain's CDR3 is CASSPRTGRDYGYTF. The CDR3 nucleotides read TGTGCCAGCAGTCCCCGGACAGGGCGAGACTATGGCTACACCTTC.